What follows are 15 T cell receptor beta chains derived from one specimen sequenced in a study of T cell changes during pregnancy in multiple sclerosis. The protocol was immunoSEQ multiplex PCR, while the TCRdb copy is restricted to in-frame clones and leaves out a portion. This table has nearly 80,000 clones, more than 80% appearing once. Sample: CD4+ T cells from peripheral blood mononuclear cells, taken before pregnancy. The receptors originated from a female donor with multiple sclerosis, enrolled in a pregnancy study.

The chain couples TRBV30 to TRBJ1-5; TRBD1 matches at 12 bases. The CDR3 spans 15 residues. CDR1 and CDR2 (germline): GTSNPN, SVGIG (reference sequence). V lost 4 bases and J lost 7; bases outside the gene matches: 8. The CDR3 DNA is TGTGCCTGGACCCCCGGGACAGGGGGCAGACAGCCCCAGCATTTT. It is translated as CAWTPGTGGRQPQHF.

The CDR3 is CASSLGGLDQPQHF. CDR3 sequence (DNA): TGTGCCAGCAGCTTGGGGGGGCTAGATCAGCCCCAGCATTTT. This rearrangement joins TRBV5-5 to TRBJ1-5, with D possibly being TRBD1 (6 bases). CDR3 length: 14 amino acids. Germline V gives CDR1 SGHKS, CDR2 YYEKEE (reference sequence). Trimming cost V 0 bases and J 5 bases, with 9 bases left between them.

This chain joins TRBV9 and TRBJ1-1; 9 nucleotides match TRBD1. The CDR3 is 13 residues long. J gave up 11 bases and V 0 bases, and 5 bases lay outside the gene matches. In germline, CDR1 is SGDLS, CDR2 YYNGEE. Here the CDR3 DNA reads TGTGCCAGCAGCGTAGATGCGACAGGGGGGGCTTTCTTT. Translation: CASSVDATGGAFF.

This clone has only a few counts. The CDR3 sequence: CASGYRGPSPLHF. CDR3 sequence (DNA): TGTGCCAGCGGTTACAGGGGGCCCTCACCCCTCCACTTT. The chain is built from TRBV28 and TRBJ1-6, with TRBD1 matching 9 bases. Trimming took 8 bases from V and 10 from J; bases not matched to a gene: 6. The CDR3 totals 13 residues. Germline V lookup: CDR1 MDHEN, CDR2 SYDVKM.

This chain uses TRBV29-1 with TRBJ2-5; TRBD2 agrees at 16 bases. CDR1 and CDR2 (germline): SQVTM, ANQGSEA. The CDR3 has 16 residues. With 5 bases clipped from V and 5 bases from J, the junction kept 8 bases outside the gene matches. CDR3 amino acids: CSVKGTSGRAGETQYF. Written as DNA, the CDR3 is TGCAGCGTTAAAGGGACTAGCGGGAGGGCCGGGGAGACCCAGTACTTC.

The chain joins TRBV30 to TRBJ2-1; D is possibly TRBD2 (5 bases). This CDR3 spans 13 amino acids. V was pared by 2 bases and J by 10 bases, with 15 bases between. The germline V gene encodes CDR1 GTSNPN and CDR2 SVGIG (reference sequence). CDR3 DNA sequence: TGTGCCTGGAGTCTTGAGCGGTTGAGGGAGCAGTTCTTC. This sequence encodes CAWSLERLREQFF.

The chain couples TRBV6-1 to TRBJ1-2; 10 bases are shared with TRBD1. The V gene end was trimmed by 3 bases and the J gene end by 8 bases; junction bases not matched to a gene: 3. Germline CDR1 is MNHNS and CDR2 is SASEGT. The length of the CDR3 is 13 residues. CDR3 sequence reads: CASSDGQGVGYTF. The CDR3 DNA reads TGTGCCAGCAGTGATGGACAGGGGGTCGGCTACACCTTC.

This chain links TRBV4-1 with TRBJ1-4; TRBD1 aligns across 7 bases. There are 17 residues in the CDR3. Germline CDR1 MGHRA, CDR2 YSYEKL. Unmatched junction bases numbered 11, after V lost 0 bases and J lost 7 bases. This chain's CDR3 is CASSQDVGTVGGEKLFF. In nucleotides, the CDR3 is TGCGCCAGCAGCCAAGATGTGGGGACAGTCGGTGGTGAAAAACTGTTTTTT.

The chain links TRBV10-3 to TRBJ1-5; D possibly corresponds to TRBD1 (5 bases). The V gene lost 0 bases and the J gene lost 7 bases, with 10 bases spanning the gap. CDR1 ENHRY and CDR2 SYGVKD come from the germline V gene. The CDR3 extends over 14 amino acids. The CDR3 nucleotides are TGTGCCATCAGTGAGTCAGTAAGGGGACAGCCCCAGCATTTT. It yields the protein CAISESVRGQPQHF.

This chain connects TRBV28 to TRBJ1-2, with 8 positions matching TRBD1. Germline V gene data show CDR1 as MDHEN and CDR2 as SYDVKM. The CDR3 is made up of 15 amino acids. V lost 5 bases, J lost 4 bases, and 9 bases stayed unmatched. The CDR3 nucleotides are TGTGCCAGCAGTCCCCAACCAGGGGGCCCCTATGGCTACACCTTC. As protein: CASSPQPGGPYGYTF.

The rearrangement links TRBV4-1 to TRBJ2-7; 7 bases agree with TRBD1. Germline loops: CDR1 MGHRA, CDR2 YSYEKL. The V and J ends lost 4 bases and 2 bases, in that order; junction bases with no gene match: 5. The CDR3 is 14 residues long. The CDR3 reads CASSPGTVPYEQYF. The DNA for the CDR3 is TGCGCCAGCAGCCCCGGGACAGTCCCCTACGAGCAGTACTTC.

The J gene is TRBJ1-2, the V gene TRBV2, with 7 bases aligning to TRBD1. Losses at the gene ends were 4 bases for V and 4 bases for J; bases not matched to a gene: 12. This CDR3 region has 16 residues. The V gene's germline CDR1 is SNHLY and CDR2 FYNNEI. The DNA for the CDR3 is TGTGCCAGCAGTGCCTTGCTACAGACAGGGTCCTATGGCTACACCTTC. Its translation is CASSALLQTGSYGYTF.

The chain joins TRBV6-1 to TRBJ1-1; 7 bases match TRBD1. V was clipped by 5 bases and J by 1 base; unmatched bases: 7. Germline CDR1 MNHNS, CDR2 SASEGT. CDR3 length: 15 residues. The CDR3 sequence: CASSQTRQGNTEAFF. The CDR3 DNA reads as TGTGCCAGCAGTCAAACAAGACAGGGGAACACTGAAGCTTTCTTT.

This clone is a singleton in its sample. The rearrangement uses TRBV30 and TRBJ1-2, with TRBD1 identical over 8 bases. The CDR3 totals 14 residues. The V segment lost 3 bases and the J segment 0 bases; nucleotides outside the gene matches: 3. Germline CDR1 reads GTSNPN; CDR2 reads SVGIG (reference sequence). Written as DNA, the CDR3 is TGTGCCTGGAGGGGGGACAGGACTAACTATGGCTACACCTTC. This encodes CAWRGDRTNYGYTF. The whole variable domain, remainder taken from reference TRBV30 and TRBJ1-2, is SQTIHQWPATLVQPVGSPLSLECTVEGTSNPNLYWYRQAAGRGLQLLFYSVGIGQISSEVPQNLSASRPQDRQFILSSKKLLLSDSGFYLCAWRGDRTNYGYTFGSGTRLTVV.

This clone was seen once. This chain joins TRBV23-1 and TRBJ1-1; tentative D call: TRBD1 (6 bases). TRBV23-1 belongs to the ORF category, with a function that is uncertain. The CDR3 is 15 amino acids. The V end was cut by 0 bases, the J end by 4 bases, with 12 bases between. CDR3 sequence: CASSQSGGAPTEAFF. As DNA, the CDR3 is TGCGCCAGCAGTCAATCGGGGGGGGCTCCCACTGAAGCTTTCTTT.